The 5 T cell receptor beta chains given below trace back to one sample, sequenced in a study of cytomegalovirus exposure and HLA in healthy donors. The PCR contained 60 Vbeta and 13 Jbeta primers. Using immunoSEQ multiplex PCR, the repertoire was profiled, and TCRdb retains in-frame clones only, with some absent. The data contain around 130,000 clones, 80% to 85% of them seen just once; the ten biggest clones take up roughly 1.2%. Material for sequencing was PBMCs. The receptors derive from a boy under 18 in good health and CMV-seronegative.

J is TRBJ2-5 and V is TRBV7-2, with TRBD2 identical over 9 bases. Germline assignment: CDR1 SGHTA and CDR2 FQGNSA. The V and J ends lost 3 bases and 4 bases, in that order; junction bases with no gene match: 6. The CDR3 runs 15 residues. The CDR3 DNA sequence: TGTGCCAGCAGCTTCGGGACTAGCCGACCAGAGACCCAGTACTTC. It codes for CASSFGTSRPETQYF.

A remark on this clone: At the DNA level, this CDR3 is encoded by other sequences in the same sample as well. V is TRBV7-9 and J is TRBJ2-5; 13 nucleotides align to TRBD2. Trimming at V came to 1 base and at J to 4 bases, leaving 0 bases not matched to a gene. The CDR3 extends over 15 amino acids. Germline values: CDR1 SEHNR, CDR2 FQNEAQ (reference sequence). The CDR3 DNA follows: TGTGCCAGCAGCTTAGGGACTAGCGGGGGAGAGACCCAGTACTTC. Encoded protein: CASSLGTSGGETQYF.

The CDR3 coding sequence is TGTGCCAGCAGCCAATCCCCACAATACAATGAGCAGTTCTTC. It translates to CASSQSPQYNEQFF. This chain joins TRBV16 and TRBJ2-1; D is ambiguous. Trimming took off 0 bases at V and 4 bases at J, with 7 bases between the two ends. CDR1 KGHSY and CDR2 FQNENV come from the germline V gene. This CDR3 has 14 amino acids.

The chain combines TRBV25-1 with TRBJ2-2, with TRBD1 matching over 8 bases. Germline CDR1 is MGHDK and CDR2 is SYGVNS. V dropped 2 bases and J dropped 0; count of bases not matched to a gene: 2. The CDR3 contains 16 residues. CDR3 coding DNA: TGTGCCAGCAGTGAACAGGGGGCATCGAACACCGGGGAGCTGTTTTTT. It is translated as CASSEQGASNTGELFF. The whole variable domain, filled in from reference TRBV25-1 and TRBJ2-2, reads EADIYQTPRYLVIGTGKKITLECSQTMGHDKMYWYQQDPGMELHLIHYSYGVNSTEKGDLSSESTVSRIRTEHFPLTLESARPSHTSQYLCASSEQGASNTGELFFGEGSRLTVL.

V usage is TRBV7-9 and J usage is TRBJ1-5; D not resolved. Germline V gene data show CDR1 as SEHNR and CDR2 as FQNEAQ (reference sequence). V was shortened by 4 bases and J by 6 bases, with 7 bases between the two germline ends. The CDR3 extends over 12 amino acids. The CDR3 spells CASSSPGQPQHF. Written as DNA, the CDR3 is TGTGCCAGCAGCTCCCCGGGTCAGCCCCAGCATTTT.